A selection of T cell receptor beta chains follows, all from one sample in a study of CD8 T cells in ankylosing spondylitis. MiXCR, applied by TCRdb to the 5' RACE reads, yields one record per CDR3 protein. The table shows around 220,000 distinct CDR3 sequences, with about 16% occurring only once. Source material: blood, either unsorted or a sorted T cell fraction (not recorded which). Receptors originate from a male donor with ankylosing spondylitis. Each CDR3 is given with its conserved first and last residue. A D gene is named only where the DNA matches it firmly. Clone sizes are given selectively: once, few, many, or a class where the clone is expanded.

TRBD2	NA	TRBJ2-5	TRBV18	CASSPPVARAGGQETQYF	TGTGCCAGCTCACCACCGGTAGCTCGAGCGGGAGGACAAGAGACCCAGTACTTC
NA	NA	TRBJ2-7	TRBV29-1	CSVVGGAHYEQYF	TGCAGCGTTGTAGGGGGGGCCCACTACGAGCAGTACTTC
NA	few	TRBJ1-2	TRBV5-1	CASSLGPGSVRGYTF	TGCGCCAGCAGCTTGGGTCCGGGTTCGGTGAGGGGCTACACCTTC
TRBD1	NA	TRBJ2-1	TRBV27	CASSFQGQAHNEQFF	TGTGCCAGCAGTTTCCAGGGACAGGCCCACAATGAGCAGTTCTTC
NA	few	TRBJ2-2	TRBV25-1	CASSEYPGELFF	TGTGCCAGCAGTGAATATCCCGGGGAGCTGTTTTTT
NA	NA	TRBJ2-5	TRBV5-1	CASSFPTGPTQSETQYF	TGCGCCAGCAGCTTCCCAACCGGGCCAACCCAAAGTGAGACCCAGTACTTC
TRBD2	few	TRBJ2-1	TRBV2	CASSEDGQTSGGGYYNEQFF	TGTGCCAGCAGTGAAGATGGGCAGACTAGCGGGGGAGGATACTACAATGAGCAGTTCTTC
NA	few	TRBJ1-2	TRBV27	CASAPLEGGGYTF	TGTGCCAGCGCACCTCTTGAGGGAGGGGGCTACACCTTC
TRBD2	few	TRBJ2-3	TRBV5-6	CASSSRLAGVTDTQYF	TGTGCCAGCAGCTCCAGACTAGCGGGGGTCACAGATACGCAGTATTTT
TRBD1	few	TRBJ1-5	TRBV12-3/TRBV12-4	CASSHKGAQNQPQHF	TGTGCCAGCAGTCACAAGGGGGCCCAAAATCAGCCCCAGCATTTT
TRBD1	few	TRBJ1-5	TRBV12-3/TRBV12-4	CASSLAGQGRGKPQHF	TGTGCCAGCAGTTTAGCAGGACAGGGGCGGGGGAAGCCCCAGCATTTT
NA	few	TRBJ2-1	TRBV5-1	CASTGADYNEQFF	TGCGCCAGCACGGGGGCGGACTACAATGAGCAGTTCTTC
TRBD1	few	TRBJ2-1	TRBV6-1	CASRPGQGSSYNEQFF	TGTGCCAGCAGACCCGGACAGGGGAGCTCCTACAATGAGCAGTTCTTC
NA	few	TRBJ1-1	TRBV5-1	CASSFSAYTEAFF	TGCGCCAGCAGCTTTAGTGCGTACACTGAAGCTTTCTTT
NA	few	TRBJ1-3	TRBV7-9	CASSPQGSLGNTIYF	TGTGCCAGCAGCCCCCAGGGATCTCTCGGAAACACCATATATTTT
TRBD1	NA	TRBJ2-7	TRBV27	CASSSGTGVFEQYF	TGTGCCAGCAGTTCTGGGACAGGGGTGTTCGAGCAGTACTTC
TRBD1	NA	TRBJ2-5	TRBV24-1	CATSDGQGVETQYF	TGTGCCACCAGTGATGGACAGGGGGTAGAGACCCAGTACTTC
NA	NA	TRBJ2-1	TRBV29-1	CSVPAEDEQFF	TGCAGCGTCCCCGCGGAGGATGAGCAGTTCTTC
TRBD2	few	TRBJ2-2	TRBV30	CAWSPGLARGELFF	TGTGCCTGGAGTCCGGGACTAGCCCGGGGGGAGCTGTTTTTT
NA	NA	TRBJ2-3	TRBV2	CASTLGGLRPTDTQYF	TGTGCCAGCACCCTAGGGGGACTACGGCCCACAGATACGCAGTATTTT
TRBD2	NA	TRBJ2-6	TRBV12-3/TRBV12-4	CASRDGTSGYYSGANVLTF	TGTGCCAGCAGAGATGGGACTAGCGGGTATTACTCTGGGGCCAACGTCCTGACTTTC
TRBD2	NA	TRBJ2-7	TRBV7-3	CASSLTPGGPYEQYF	TGTGCCAGCAGCTTAACTCCGGGAGGGCCCTACGAGCAGTACTTC
NA	few	TRBJ2-7	TRBV10-3	CAIGDYEQYF	TGTGCCATCGGGGACTACGAGCAGTACTTC
NA	NA	TRBJ2-5	TRBV18	CASSPPEGLGTQYF	TGTGCCAGCTCACCACCGGAGGGTTTAGGGACCCAGTACTTC
NA	NA	TRBJ2-2	TRBV11-1	CASSPPPGADENTGELFF	TGTGCCAGCAGCCCCCCTCCGGGGGCGGATGAGAACACCGGGGAGCTGTTTTTT
TRBD1	NA	TRBJ1-2	TRBV29-1	CSVDLGTGDMNYGYTF	TGCAGCGTTGATTTGGGGACAGGGGACATGAACTATGGCTACACCTTC
NA	NA	TRBJ1-6	TRBV7-9	CASSLGVIDSPLHF	TGTGCCAGCAGCTTAGGTGTAATTGATTCACCCCTCCACTTT
NA	NA	TRBJ2-7	TRBV20-1	CSARDGSSAPEPYEQYF	TGCAGTGCTAGAGATGGGTCTAGCGCCCCCGAACCCTACGAGCAGTACTTC
NA	NA	TRBJ1-1	TRBV7-9	CATSGGLSDTEAFF	TGTGCCACCTCGGGGGGCCTAAGTGACACTGAAGCTTTCTTT
NA	NA	TRBJ2-5	TRBV29-1	CSVEDLGETQYF	TGCAGCGTTGAAGATCTAGGAGAGACCCAGTACTTC
TRBD1	few	TRBJ2-7	TRBV27	CATGQGNYEQYF	TGTGCCACCGGACAGGGAAATTACGAGCAGTACTTC
TRBD2	NA	TRBJ2-1	TRBV29-1	CSVVTSGFNEQFF	TGCAGCGTTGTGACTAGCGGGTTCAATGAGCAGTTCTTC
TRBD1	few	TRBJ1-2	TRBV6-1	CASPRGTDYGYTF	TGTGCCAGCCCCCGGGGGACAGACTATGGCTACACCTTC
NA	NA	TRBJ2-2	TRBV4-3	CASSPVALGTGELFF	TGCGCCAGCAGCCCGGTGGCCCTCGGCACCGGGGAGCTGTTTTTT
NA	few	TRBJ2-1	TRBV24-1	CATSEGGGGFYNEQFF	TGTGCCACCAGCGAAGGAGGGGGGGGCTTCTACAATGAGCAGTTCTTC
NA	few	TRBJ2-5	TRBV2	CASSERPLEETQYF	TGTGCCAGCAGTGAAAGGCCGCTCGAAGAGACCCAGTACTTC
TRBD2	many	TRBJ2-7	TRBV12-3/TRBV12-4	CASNPSGRENEQYF	TGTGCCAGCAATCCCAGCGGGAGGGAAAACGAGCAGTACTTC
NA	NA	TRBJ2-7	TRBV5-1	CASSEEPTFSYEQYF	TGCGCCAGCAGCGAGGAACCCACGTTCTCCTACGAGCAGTACTTC
NA	once	TRBJ2-7	TRBV11-2	CASSSDSSLDYEQYF	TGTGCCAGCAGCTCCGACAGTTCACTGGACTACGAGCAGTACTTC
NA	few	TRBJ1-2	TRBV7-9	CASRLGGGGSYGYTF	TGTGCCAGCCGACTGGGGGGGGGAGGAAGCTATGGCTACACCTTC
NA	NA	TRBJ2-2	TRBV4-1	CASSQVDWGTSVGELFF	TGCGCCAGCAGCCAAGTCGATTGGGGGACTTCTGTCGGGGAGCTGTTTTTT
NA	few	TRBJ1-2	TRBV3-1	CASSQDLGDLGGYTF	TGTGCCAGCAGCCAAGATCTGGGAGATTTGGGCGGCTACACCTTC
TRBD1	NA	TRBJ2-1	TRBV9	CASSVVVTGLNEQFF	TGTGCCAGCAGCGTCGTGGTGACAGGGCTCAATGAGCAGTTCTTC
NA	many	TRBJ2-5	TRBV15	CATSNTFQETQYF	TGTGCCACCAGCAACACGTTCCAAGAGACCCAGTACTTC